What follows are 20 T cell receptor beta chains derived from one specimen sequenced in a study of persistence of HIV-infected CD4 T cells. An overlapping HIV-1 Gag peptide pool stimulated these cells at approximately 1 ug/peptide/mL. CD40L-negative CD69-negative CD45RO-high memory CD4+ T cells were sorted as populations depleted of antigen-responding cells. The immunoSEQ assay was version 4, run in survey mode. This table comes from immunoSEQ multiplex PCR, and its TCRdb copy is limited to in-frame clones, with some not included. The table records about 64,000 clones, over 60% of them present only once. Their recognized antigens are unknown. The source was CD4+ T cells sorted from PBMCs after approximately 19-hour stimulation, collected from a patient who received antiretroviral therapy. The source of these receptors is an adult man with HIV who was CMV-seropositive.

A few counts support this clone. The genes are TRBV24-1 and TRBJ2-7, with D possibly being TRBD2 (6 bases). The CDR3 covers 13 residues. Germline CDR1 reads KGHDR; CDR2 reads SFDVKD. With 9 bases removed from V and 6 bases from J, the gap between germline ends came to 17 bases. As DNA, the CDR3 is TGTGCCACCGCAGGAGGGATTGGCACCGAGCAGTACTTC. This sequence encodes CATAGGIGTEQYF.

This rearrangement joins TRBV10-2 to TRBJ1-1; D is unresolved. This CDR3 is built from 15 residues. V was trimmed by 3 bases and J by 1 base, leaving 12 bases between them. Germline CDR1 reads WSHSY; CDR2 reads SAAADI. The CDR3 spells CASSDFRDTNTEAFF. The CDR3, as DNA: TGCGCCAGCAGTGATTTCCGGGATACGAACACTGAAGCTTTCTTT.

The chain has TRBV5-6 and TRBJ1-6; D gene ambiguous. Germline CDR1 and CDR2: SGHDT and YYEEEE. The germline V and J ends were trimmed by 4 bases and 10 bases, with 18 bases remaining between them. CDR3 length: 15 residues. The CDR3 sequence is CASSVERKKGSPLHF. DNA of the CDR3: TGTGCCAGCAGCGTTGAGAGGAAAAAAGGATCACCCCTCCACTTT.

This chain joins TRBV3-1 (or the pseudogene TRBV3-2) and TRBJ2-2; D possibly corresponds to TRBD2 (6 bases). V lost 1 base and J 17 bases, leaving 17 bases between the germline ends. The germline V gene encodes CDR1 LGHDT and CDR2 YNNKEL (reference sequence). The CDR3 is 13 residues long. The CDR3: CASSQGTGTPKFF. CDR3 in DNA: TGTGCCAGCAGCCAAGGTACCGGGACTCCTAAATTTTTT.

The V and J genes are TRBV6-2 or TRBV6-3 and TRBJ1-3; D is unclear. The CDR3 is 17 residues long. Per germline, CDR1 MNHEY and CDR2 SVGEGT. V was clipped by 5 bases and J by 0 bases, with 17 bases between them. Here the CDR3 reads CASSPPTGRTSGNTIYF. The CDR3 bases are TGTGCCAGCAGTCCCCCCACGGGCAGAACCTCTGGAAACACCATATATTTT.

The V gene is TRBV19, the J gene TRBJ1-2; TRBD1 might be the D (5 bases). The CDR3 loop spans 15 amino acids. V was shortened by 6 bases and J by 3 bases, with 17 bases between the two germline ends. CDR1 LNHDA and CDR2 SQIVND come from the germline V gene (reference sequence). CDR3 region: CASSDPRGSDYGYTF. The CDR3 DNA sequence: TGTGCCAGTAGCGATCCCCGGGGGTCGGACTATGGCTACACCTTC.

V usage is TRBV5-1 and J usage is TRBJ1-2, with TRBD1 as a possible D gene (5 bases). The length of the CDR3 is 13 residues. V was shortened by 1 base and J by 8 bases, with 12 bases between the two germline ends. Germline CDR1 SGHRS, CDR2 YFSETQ. In DNA form, the CDR3 reads TGCGCCAGCAGCTTGTCTCAGGGAAGGGGCTACACCTTC. This gives the protein CASSLSQGRGYTF.

This sequence joins TRBV9 and TRBJ2-1, with D perhaps TRBD2 (6 bases). This CDR3 has 15 amino acids. The V end lost 3 bases, the J end lost 0 bases, and 10 bases lay between the germline ends. Looked up from germline, CDR1 is SGDLS and CDR2 is YYNGEE. The CDR3 is CASSAGGYSYNEQFF. The CDR3 DNA reads as TGTGCCAGCAGCGCCGGAGGGTACTCCTACAATGAGCAGTTCTTC.

This chain links TRBV13 with TRBJ2-2; 7 bases fit TRBD1. The CDR3 is made up of 17 amino acids. V lost 1 base and J lost 6; bases outside the gene matches: 11. Germline loops: CDR1 PRHDT, CDR2 FYEKMQ (reference sequence). The CDR3 sequence: CASSLVIGTEIPGELFF. DNA for the CDR3: TGTGCCAGCAGCTTAGTAATCGGGACAGAAATCCCCGGGGAGCTGTTTTTT.

The chain is built from TRBV19 and TRBJ1-2; no clear D. Per germline, CDR1 LNHDA and CDR2 SQIVND (reference sequence). This CDR3 is built from 13 residues. Trimming stripped 5 bases from V and 8 bases from J, with 15 bases between. The CDR3 DNA is TGTGCCAGTAGTCTCGGCATTACATACGGCTACACCTTC. It specifies CASSLGITYGYTF.

V usage is TRBV2 and J usage is TRBJ1-1, with a weak D call TRBD1 (5 bases). Germline V gives CDR1 SNHLY, CDR2 FYNNEI. CDR3 size: 13 residues. Trimming took 3 bases from V and 11 from J, leaving 16 bases between them. This CDR3 is CASSDGYKGTAFF. DNA of the CDR3: TGTGCCAGCAGTGATGGGTACAAGGGGACGGCTTTCTTT.

The count of this clone is one. V is TRBV2 and J is TRBJ2-2, with a tentative D call TRBD2 (5 bases). Trimming shortened V by 6 bases and J by 1 base, and 12 bases separated the two germline ends. The CDR3 extends over 15 amino acids. Germline lookup yields CDR1 SNHLY and CDR2 FYNNEI. The CDR3 is CASRGDGQNTGELFF. In DNA form, the CDR3 reads TGTGCCAGCAGGGGAGACGGGCAGAACACCGGGGAGCTGTTTTTT.

Written as DNA, the CDR3 is TGCGCCAGCAGCCCCGGACAGGGCCCGAACACTGAAGCTTTCTTT. Protein sequence: CASSPGQGPNTEAFF. The chain links TRBV4-1 to TRBJ1-1; 8 bases align to TRBD1. V was pared by 4 bases and J by 1 base, with 5 bases of the junction left unmatched. CDR3 size: 15 residues. Germline CDR1 reads MGHRA; CDR2 reads YSYEKL.

The chain has TRBV6-5 and TRBJ1-2; D not resolved. This CDR3 contains 12 residues. Germline CDR1 MNHEY, CDR2 SVGAGI. The V and J ends lost 6 bases and 4 bases respectively, with 9 bases between them. CDR3 sequence reads: CASSRNSYGYTF. In DNA form, the CDR3 reads TGTGCCAGCAGCCGAAACTCCTATGGCTACACCTTC.

This chain links TRBV11-3 with TRBJ2-1; D gene uncertain. Germline V CDR1 and CDR2: SGHNT, YENEEA. The CDR3 loop spans 14 amino acids. The germline V and J ends were trimmed by 3 bases and 2 bases, with 8 bases remaining between them. CDR3 protein: CASSLGFAYNEQFF. The DNA of the CDR3 is TGTGCCAGCAGCTTGGGGTTTGCCTACAATGAGCAGTTCTTC.

J is TRBJ2-7 and V is TRBV7-9; D gene uncertain. The CDR3 consists of 11 residues. Looked up from germline, CDR1 is SEHNR and CDR2 is FQNEAQ (reference sequence). With 5 bases removed from V and 4 bases from J, the gap between germline ends came to 6 bases. CDR3 residues: CASSPIYEQYF. DNA of the CDR3: TGTGCCAGCAGCCCGATATACGAGCAGTACTTC.

In this sample, this clone turned up a few times. This chain links TRBV20-1 with TRBJ1-1; D might be TRBD1 (6 bases). Trimming left V 5 bases short and J 5 bases short, with 9 bases between. The CDR3 consists of 11 residues. Germline loops: CDR1 DFQATT, CDR2 SNEGSKA (reference sequence). DNA for the CDR3: TGCAGTGCTTGGGGGCGTACTGAAGCTTTCTTT. Translating it yields CSAWGRTEAFF.

The rearrangement uses TRBV29-1 and TRBJ1-2; D is unclear. The CDR3 runs to 12 residues. Trimming left V 6 bases short and J 4 bases short, with 12 bases between. Germline V gene lookup returns CDR1 SQVTM and CDR2 ANQGSEA. The CDR3: CSVGRSGYGYTF. In DNA, the CDR3 is TGCAGCGTCGGCAGGTCGGGCTATGGCTACACCTTC.

This chain connects TRBV28 to TRBJ2-3; 9 nucleotides line up with TRBD1. Trimming cost V 7 bases and J 5 bases; bases outside gene matches: 4. Germline lookup yields CDR1 MDHEN and CDR2 SYDVKM. The CDR3 extends over 13 amino acids. The CDR3 nucleotides read TGTGCCAGCACTACAGGGGGCGGAGATACGCAGTATTTT. Translated: CASTTGGGDTQYF.

The chain employs TRBV24-1 and TRBJ2-2; 11 bases line up with TRBD1. Germline V lookup: CDR1 KGHDR, CDR2 SFDVKD. V gave up 3 bases and J gave up 6 bases; unmatched junction bases: 2. This CDR3 has 15 residues. CDR3 DNA sequence: TGTGCCACCAGTGATGGGGACAGGGGGGCCGGGGAGCTGTTTTTT. Translation: CATSDGDRGAGELFF.